These T cell receptor beta chains were read from a single sample in a study of T cell responses to AZD1222 COVID-19 vaccine. Sequencing used immunoSEQ multiplex PCR; TCRdb keeps in-frame clones, though not all of them. The sample holds around 150,000 clones; 90% to 95% are singletons and the top ten take roughly 7%. Here the sequenced sample was peripheral blood, taken 28 days after the second AZD1222 dose. The receptor source for this set is an adult who received the AZD1222 COVID-19 vaccine. The CDR3 runs from the conserved cysteine through the conserved F or W. Each record gives: clone size, J gene, V gene, D gene, CDR3 DNA, CDR3 protein. The D gene is left open where the match is weak. Size is omitted from some rows. Given values are once, few, many or a class for expanded clones.

>NA|TRBJ1-1|TRBV19|NA
TGTGCCAGTAGTTGGGGGGATGTGAACACTGAAGCTTTCTTT
CASSWGDVNTEAFF
>NA|TRBJ1-6|TRBV30|NA
TGTGCCTGGGCCCCGGCAGGGGCCCTAAATTCACCCCTCCACTTT
CAWAPAGALNSPLHF
>once|TRBJ2-5|TRBV6-2/TRBV6-3|TRBD2
TGTGCCAGCAGTATACGGGAGGCGGGGTACCAAGAGACCCAGTACTTC
CASSIREAGYQETQYF
>NA|TRBJ2-1|TRBV6-2/TRBV6-3|TRBD2
TGTGCCAGCAGTTACCTCGGGACTACCAATCACAATGAGCAGTTCTTC
CASSYLGTTNHNEQFF
>NA|TRBJ1-2|TRBV6-1|NA
TGTGCCAGCAGTGAAGCGATGACAGGCTCGGGAGGAGGCTACACCTTC
CASSEAMTGSGGGYTF
>NA|TRBJ1-5|TRBV2|NA
TGTGCCAGCAGTGAAGGGGGCAATCAGCCCCAGCATTTT
CASSEGGNQPQHF
>NA|TRBJ1-3|TRBV13|NA
TGTGCCAGCAGCTCCGACAGTCTACCTTGGCGAAACACCATATATTTT
CASSSDSLPWRNTIYF
>NA|TRBJ1-5|TRBV5-1|NA
TGCGCCAGCAGCTTGGGTACCGGTGACCAGCCCCAGCATTTT
CASSLGTGDQPQHF
>NA|TRBJ2-3|TRBV25-1|NA
TGTGCCAGCAGATCCACGGACAGTGTAGATACGCAGTATTTT
CASRSTDSVDTQYF
>once|TRBJ1-6|TRBV3-1/TRBV3-2|NA
TGTGCCAGCAGCCACGGGTCACCCCTCCACTTT
CASSHGSPLHF
>NA|TRBJ2-7|TRBV7-9|NA
TGTGCCAGCAGCCCAGTAAAATCGTCCGAGCAGTACTTC
CASSPVKSSEQYF
>NA|TRBJ2-3|TRBV19|NA
TGTGCCAGTAGCAACAGGGAAATCCTCACAGATACGCAGTATTTT
CASSNREILTDTQYF
>once|TRBJ1-1|TRBV7-2|NA
TGTGCCAGCAGCTTAGTCATGAACACTGAAGCTTTCTTT
CASSLVMNTEAFF
>NA|TRBJ2-7|TRBV9|TRBD1
TGTGCCAGCAGCGCCCAGACAGGGAGCTCCTACGAGCAGTACTTC
CASSAQTGSSYEQYF
>NA|TRBJ1-1|TRBV27|NA
TGTGCCAGCAGTTTAGCGGGTGAAGCTTTCTTT
CASSLAGEAFF
>NA|TRBJ1-5|TRBV2|NA
TGTGCCAGCAGTGTCCACAGGGCGGATCGCAATCAGCCCCAGCATTTT
CASSVHRADRNQPQHF
>NA|TRBJ1-1|TRBV13|NA
TGTGCCAGCAGCTTAGGCCTGAACACTGAAGCTTTCTTT
CASSLGLNTEAFF
>NA|TRBJ2-1|TRBV11-3|NA
TGTGCCAGCAGCCCAGGACACCCACCCAATGAGCAGTTCTTC
CASSPGHPPNEQFF
>NA|TRBJ1-1|TRBV15|TRBD1
TGTGCCACCAGCAGGGGGGGACAGGGGGCGAGCGCTTTCTTT
CATSRGGQGASAFF
>NA|TRBJ1-2|TRBV30|NA
TGTGCCTGGAGTCAAGGCGGTGGCTACACCTTC
CAWSQGGGYTF
>few|TRBJ2-6|TRBV2|NA
TGTGCCAGCAGTGAACGAGGCGGCTCTGGGGCCAACGTCCTGACTTTC
CASSERGGSGANVLTF
>NA|TRBJ2-7|TRBV7-9|NA
TGTGCCACTCCGGGGGACAAGAACTCCTACGAGCAGTACTTC
CATPGDKNSYEQYF
>NA|TRBJ1-1|TRBV4-1|NA
TGCGCCAGCAGCCAAGAATCAGGGGCCCCTGAAGCTTTCTTT
CASSQESGAPEAFF
>NA|TRBJ1-3|TRBV7-9|NA
TGTGCCAGCAGTTTACAGGGTAACTCTGGAAACACCATATATTTT
CASSLQGNSGNTIYF
>NA|TRBJ1-5|TRBV19|NA
TGTGCCAGTAGGCCCGTCGATTGGTATAGCAATCAGCCCCAGCATTTT
CASRPVDWYSNQPQHF
>NA|TRBJ2-1|TRBV4-2|TRBD1
TGTGCCAGCAGCACCTCCGGGACAGGATCTTACAATGAGCAGTTCTTC
CASSTSGTGSYNEQFF
>NA|TRBJ2-2|TRBV4-1|NA
TGCGCCAGCAGCCAAGGGGTCGCGGACATAGCCACCGGGGAGCTGTTTTTT
CASSQGVADIATGELFF
>NA|TRBJ2-1|TRBV19|TRBD2
TGTGCCAGTACCCTCGGGCTAGCGGGGTACAATGAGCAGTTCTTC
CASTLGLAGYNEQFF
>NA|TRBJ2-3|TRBV24-1|TRBD2
TGTGCCACCAGTGATGCAGTAGCGGGGTCGGTAGATACGCAGTATTTT
CATSDAVAGSVDTQYF
>once|TRBJ1-5|TRBV28|NA
TGTGCCAGCAGTTTATCCGGGGTCGGCAATCAGCCCCAGCATTTT
CASSLSGVGNQPQHF
>once|TRBJ2-3|TRBV30|NA
TGTGCCTGGAGAGGCAGGGGCACAGATACGCAGTATTTT
CAWRGRGTDTQYF
>NA|TRBJ1-1|TRBV6-4|NA
TGTGCCAGCAGTGAGTCGGAGAACACTGAAGCTTTCTTT
CASSESENTEAFF
>NA|TRBJ1-1|TRBV5-1|NA
TGCGCCAGCAGCAGACATCCGTCGAACACTGAAGCTTTCTTT
CASSRHPSNTEAFF
>NA|TRBJ2-1|TRBV7-9|TRBD1
TGTGCCAGCAGCATCCGACAGGGCACCTACAATGAGCAGTTCTTC
CASSIRQGTYNEQFF
>NA|TRBJ2-2|TRBV15|NA
TGTGCCACCAGCCCTCCGAGGTCCGGTAACACCGGGGAGCTGTTTTTT
CATSPPRSGNTGELFF
>NA|TRBJ1-4|TRBV19|NA
TGTGCCAGTAGTATTGGAGACGGGGAAAAACTGTTTTTT
CASSIGDGEKLFF
>once|TRBJ1-1|TRBV9|NA
TGTGCCAGCAGCGCCGGGGGGCTGAACACTGAAGCTTTCTTT
CASSAGGLNTEAFF
>NA|TRBJ1-4|TRBV19|NA
TGTGCCACCCAGAATTGGGGGGAACTGTTTTTT
CATQNWGELFF
>NA|TRBJ2-5|TRBV2|NA
TGTGCCAGCAGTGATTTGGGCCCCGGAGAGACCCAGTACTTC
CASSDLGPGETQYF
>NA|TRBJ1-1|TRBV6-6|NA
TGTGCCAGCCGTCGCAGGAACACTGAAGCTTTCTTT
CASRRRNTEAFF
>NA|TRBJ1-2|TRBV30|NA
TGTGCCTGGAGCACAGGTTACCGCTCGGGCTACACCTTC
CAWSTGYRSGYTF
>NA|TRBJ1-1|TRBV18|NA
TGTGCCAGCTCACCAGGGGATAAAGCTTTCTTT
CASSPGDKAFF
>NA|TRBJ1-3|TRBV7-2|NA
TGTGCCAGCAGTTATTCAGGACTTTCTCTCTCTGGAAACACCATATATTTT
CASSYSGLSLSGNTIYF
>NA|TRBJ1-5|TRBV24-1|TRBD1
TGTGCCACCAGTGATTGGGACAGTAATCAGCCCCAGCATTTT
CATSDWDSNQPQHF
>once|TRBJ1-6|TRBV6-6|NA
TGTGCCAGCAGTTACTCGAGGACACAGCCCCTCCACTTT
CASSYSRTQPLHF
>NA|TRBJ1-6|TRBV6-5|NA
TGTGCCAGCAGTTTAGGCGGGCCCCTCCACTTT
CASSLGGPLHF
>NA|TRBJ2-3|TRBV7-9|TRBD2
TGTGCCAGCCCCGGACTAGCGGGGGTTAGCACAGATACGCAGTATTTT
CASPGLAGVSTDTQYF
>NA|TRBJ1-2|TRBV2|TRBD1
TGTGCCAGCAGTGAATTTTTGACAGGGAACCCTAACTATGGCTACACCTTC
CASSEFLTGNPNYGYTF
>NA|TRBJ1-1|TRBV2|NA
TGTGCCAGCAGCCCAGGAAACCGGAACACTGAAGCTTTCTTT
CASSPGNRNTEAFF
>NA|TRBJ2-3|TRBV19|NA
TGTGCCAGTAGTATTTTCGGGTCGGCGGTGGTGGATACGCAGTATTTT
CASSIFGSAVVDTQYF
>NA|TRBJ1-1|TRBV28|NA
TGTGCCAGCAGTTGGAAGGAATCGCACACTGAAGCTTTCTTT
CASSWKESHTEAFF
>NA|TRBJ2-1|TRBV18|TRBD2
TGTGCCAGCTCACCACCGGCTAGCGGGGTTGGTGAGCAGTTCTTC
CASSPPASGVGEQFF
>NA|TRBJ2-3|TRBV18|NA
TGTGCCAGCTCACCCGGGGCCCCCACAGATACGCAGTATTTT
CASSPGAPTDTQYF
>NA|TRBJ1-1|TRBV6-5|NA
TGTGCCAGCACGTTTGGGGGAATGAACACTGAAGCTTTCTTT
CASTFGGMNTEAFF
>once|TRBJ1-1|TRBV10-3|NA
TGTGCCATCAGAGCCGGGGGCAACACTGAAGCTTTCTTT
CAIRAGGNTEAFF
>few|TRBJ1-2|TRBV4-3|NA
TGCGCCAGCAGCCAAGACAACTATGGCTACACCTTC
CASSQDNYGYTF
>few|TRBJ2-5|TRBV28|TRBD1
TGTGCCAGCAGTCAGTCCGGGACAGGGGGCCGCCAGCCCCAGTACTTC
CASSQSGTGGRQPQYF